The source of this TCR beta chain is a study of human T cells and chemical hapten exposure. About the study: The scalp of each patient received a weekly diphenylcyclopropenone dose for the full roughly 24-week study. Whole-study results and caveats: Because they had alopecia, donors may respond immunologically unlike healthy people.

CDR3 length: 15 amino acids. V dropped 6 bases and J dropped 5; count of bases not matched to a gene: 7. Germline V gene sequence: CDR1 KGHSH, CDR2 LQKENI. TCRdb passed the RACE reads through MiXCR, listing each CDR3 protein once. The repertoire holds around 75,000 distinct CDR3 sequences, 10% seen once, with around 7% in the top ten. As for this clonotype: Its antigen is as yet unknown.

Regarding time point: patch test 2, 6 weeks after DPC sensitization. Indicated treatment: therapeutic diphenylcyclopropenone sensitization with weekly scalp DPC. The sample here was whole blood, taken in connection with sensitization to the hapten diphenylcyclopropenone (DPC). This receptor was taken from a woman aged 50 to 60 with alopecia areata. Some clones in this sample may be carry-over from other donors' samples. The rearrangement links TRBV18 to TRBJ2-3; 11 bases are shared with TRBD1. The chain's CDR3 is CASSADRGHIDTQYF. The CDR3 DNA reads TGTGCCAGCTCGGCGGACAGGGGGCATATAGATACGCAGTATTTT.